This paragraph covers one T cell receptor (beta chain) sequence. This receptor's antigen is unknown. No quality values exist for individual bases; no much larger clone is one base distant. The sample comes from a study of blood T cell repertoires in COVID-19 (dated by TCRdb to 2020 to 2022). General notes on the study: Collaborator samples came from the United States, Italy and Spain and covered acute and convalescent phases of COVID-19. A freely available public database, intended as a resource for researchers studying the immune response to SARS-CoV-2, is where the repertoires were released. The samples were drawn from the first 160 participants of the ongoing ImmuneRACE study and from 1,254 subjects provided by 6 global collaborators. HLA class I and class II types, where available, came from metadata supplied by the sample provider rather than from assay-based typing. Sample metadata almost always included a de-identified subject ID, COVID-19 status, age in years and sex. Subjects who had been exposed to COVID-19, were actively infected with it, or had recovered from it provided the deeply sampled blood TCRbeta repertoires that made up the dataset. The prospective study material was composed of cDNA or gDNA derived from T cells, B-cell-depleted T cells, or PBMCs.

Results the study describes overall, beyond this receptor: The quantity of clinical and demographic metadata differed by source and by participant and was supplied without curation.

V is cut by 1 base and J by 2 bases, and the space between the germline ends is 11 bases. From a lookup of the germline V gene, CDR1 and CDR2 are SGHVS and FNYEAQ. CDR3 length: 15 amino acids, cysteine to phenylalanine. Only CDR3 DNA is held: 45 bases, read in frame from base 1. The immunoSEQ Assay, a bias-controlled multiplex PCR, was used to amplify TCRbeta CDR3 regions from genomic DNA. The original methods were these. Within the assay, amplification of reference gene primers was used to estimate how many nucleated cells each sample contained. To quantify the absolute abundance of each unique TCRbeta CDR3 rearrangement, sequence reads were collapsed and filtered. For each sample, productive Simpson clonality was calculated by taking the square root of Simpson's diversity index across productive rearrangements. TCRdb took over this immuneACCESS table, retaining in-frame rearrangements with V and J assigned. Such tables are incomplete; in checked studies, under half of the missing clones stem from an unresolved V gene, and the remainder is unexplained. V, J and clone size reflect that table, while D and trimming were determined from the DNA. Counted in this sample were about 68,000 clones; roughly 88% of them appeared once. The top ten clonotypes cover around 8.1% of the sample.

Whole blood was collected in K2EDTA tubes by collaborating institutions according to the institutions' own protocols. For TCRbeta analysis, collaborators shipped samples as frozen whole blood, isolated PBMCs, or DNA extracted from either of those sample types. This clonotype originated in a man aged 25 to 45 with acute or convalescent COVID-19. Rearrangement joined TRBV7-6 to TRBJ2-5; D gene: possibly TRBD1, on 5 matching bases. Material: peripheral blood. CDR3 protein: CASSLGPDTQETQYF. The DNA is TGTGCCAGCAGCTTAGGTCCGGACACTCAAGAGACCCAGTACTTC.